What follows are 32 T cell receptor beta chains derived from one specimen sequenced in a study of molecular identifiers for immune sequencing clone quantification. TCRdb ran MiXCR on the PCR reads and lists one entry per CDR3 protein. The table includes about 640,000 distinct CDR3 sequences, approximately 20% detected once. The sequenced material came from naive CD8+ T cells from blood, with Jurkat cell RNA spiked in. Subset indicated: FACS-sorted CD8+CD4-CCR7+CD45RA+ naive T cells. The receptors come from a human donor in good health. Some libraries in this study had Jurkat cell RNA spiked in.

This clonotype was observed at least ten times. The gene calls are TRBV20-1 and TRBJ2-1, with 9 bases that match TRBD2. V trimming: 0 bases; J trimming: 0 bases; junction bases outside the gene matches: 15. CDR3 length equals 20 residues. Germline CDR1 is DFQATT and CDR2 is SNEGSKA (reference sequence). The CDR3 region has the DNA TGCAGTGCTAGAGAAGCGGGGGGCCGTTCGACCGTGAGCTCCTACAATGAGCAGTTCTTC. It is translated as CSAREAGGRSTVSSYNEQFF.

This clonotype showed up many times. The chain couples TRBV4-3 to TRBJ2-7; TRBD1 aligns across 10 bases. Looked up from germline, CDR1 is LGHNA and CDR2 is YSLEER. The CDR3 consists of 17 residues. With V trimmed by 2 bases and J by 5 bases, 12 bases remained unmatched. The CDR3 nucleotides read TGCGCCAGCAGCCAATCTCAATCCGGGACAGGGGCCCACGAGCAGTACTTC. It is translated as CASSQSQSGTGAHEQYF.

There are many counts of this clonotype. The chain links TRBV5-6 to TRBJ1-1, with D possibly matching TRBD1 (5 bases). The germline CDR1 and CDR2 sequences are SGHDT and YYEEEE. This CDR3 region has 16 residues. The CDR3 loop is CATAMGVNSMNTEAFF. Here the CDR3 DNA reads TGTGCTACTGCAATGGGGGTAAACAGCATGAACACTGAAGCTTTCTTT.

The genes are TRBV14 and TRBJ2-1; TRBD2 agrees at 9 bases. Germline V gene sequence: CDR1 SGHDN, CDR2 FVKESK. With 3 bases clipped from V and 10 bases from J, the junction kept 10 bases outside the gene matches. This CDR3 spans 15 amino acids. CDR3 amino acids: CASSHTPLLAGEQFF. The CDR3, as DNA: TGTGCCAGCAGCCACACCCCACTGCTAGCGGGAGAGCAGTTCTTC.

This clonotype showed up just a few times. One junction end does not reproduce the germline sequence, and a read error may be involved. This chain links TRBV3-1 with TRBJ2-3, with 11 nucleotides matching TRBD1. The germline V gene has CDR1 LGHDT and CDR2 YNNKEL (reference sequence). The CDR3 consists of 15 residues. CDR3 protein: CVSSPRTGGLDTQYF. The DNA for the CDR3 is TGTGTCAGCAGCCCCAGGACAGGGGGCCTAGATACGCAGTATTTT.

The table lists this clonotype with many counts. The chain links TRBV7-8 to TRBJ1-5; 8 positions match TRBD1. V shed 5 bases, J shed 7 bases, and the junction held 19 bases outside the gene matches. Germline assignment: CDR1 SGHVS and CDR2 FQNEAQ. The CDR3 is 18 residues long. The CDR3 loop reads CASSPRTGRVLFIQPQHF. The CDR3 DNA reads TGTGCCAGCAGCCCGCGGACAGGGAGGGTCCTGTTTATCCAGCCCCAGCATTTT.

This rearrangement joins TRBV4-3 to TRBJ2-2, with a possible D match to TRBD2 (5 bases). Germline CDR1 and CDR2: LGHNA and YSLEER. This CDR3 spans 15 amino acids. Trimming stripped 2 bases from V and 5 bases from J, with 12 bases between. The CDR3 DNA sequence: TGCGCCAGCAGCCAAATGAGGGCACCGACCGGGGAGCTGTTTTTT. Translating gives CASSQMRAPTGELFF.

As to this clonotype: A much larger clone differs by one base, so this may be a read error. This chain links TRBV28 with TRBJ1-2, with 8 bases identical to TRBD1. The junction had 10 bases not matched to a gene; V was cut back by 9 bases and J by 7 bases. CDR3 length equals 13 residues. Germline-derived CDR1 and CDR2 are MDHEN and SYDVKM. This CDR3 reads CASTGGAVCGYTF. The CDR3 DNA sequence: TGTGCCAGTACAGGGGGAGCAGTCTGTGGCTACACCTTC.

This clonotype was seen ten or more times. The gene calls are TRBV7-6 and TRBJ1-1, with D hard to call. This CDR3 contains 15 residues. The V end lost 5 bases, the J end lost 5 bases, and 18 bases lay between the germline ends. CDR1 is SGHVS and CDR2 is FNYEAQ in the germline V gene. The CDR3 spells CASSPQGPGWTEAFF. The CDR3 coding sequence is TGTGCCAGCAGCCCCCAAGGTCCCGGGTGGACTGAAGCTTTCTTT.

This clonotype came up many times. The genes are TRBV19 and TRBJ2-7; 9 bases fit TRBD1. This CDR3 contains 17 residues. V gave up 11 bases and J gave up 7 bases; unmatched junction bases: 24. From germline, CDR1 is LNHDA and CDR2 SQIVND (reference sequence). In DNA form, the CDR3 reads TGTGCCTCGGTTCCGGGGACAGGGACCATCCAGAAAGGAGAGCAGTACTTC. This codes for CASVPGTGTIQKGEQYF.

This clonotype was recorded a few times. The rearrangement joins TRBV2 to TRBJ2-2, with TRBD1 identical over 7 bases. CDR1 SNHLY and CDR2 FYNNEI come from the germline V gene. V gave up 3 bases and J gave up 6 bases; unmatched junction bases: 10. The CDR3 runs 16 residues. DNA for the CDR3: TGTGCCAGCAGTGATATCTGGACAGGCGTAGCCGGGGAGCTGTTTTTT. It translates to CASSDIWTGVAGELFF.

This clonotype was counted only a few times. This chain links TRBV28 with TRBJ2-3; 10 nucleotides line up with TRBD2. V lost 3 bases and J lost 4; bases outside the gene matches: 10. This CDR3 has 17 amino acids. Germline CDR1 reads MDHEN; CDR2 reads SYDVKM. CDR3 protein: CASSFYSGRSYADTQYF. CDR3 coding DNA: TGTGCCAGCAGTTTTTATAGCGGGAGGTCATACGCAGATACGCAGTATTTT.

This clonotype was found many times. The V gene is TRBV7-6, the J gene TRBJ1-6; 7 nucleotides line up with TRBD1. From germline, CDR1 is SGHVS and CDR2 FNYEAQ. The CDR3 extends over 16 amino acids. V lost 5 bases and J lost 8; bases outside the gene matches: 12. CDR3 in DNA: TGTGCCAGCAGCCCGACGGCAGGGGGAACGGATTCACCCCTCCACTTT. Its protein is CASSPTAGGTDSPLHF.

This clonotype has only a few counts. This chain joins TRBV5-4 and TRBJ2-7; possibly TRBD1 or TRBD2 for D (5 bases each). Germline CDR1 SGHNT, CDR2 YYREEE (reference sequence). The CDR3 totals 15 residues. V was clipped by 4 bases and J by 4 bases, with 18 bases between them. The CDR3 loop reads CASSRTGTMRYEQYF. In DNA, the CDR3 is TGTGCCAGCAGCCGAACCGGGACCATGAGATACGAGCAGTACTTC.

This clonotype was seen at least ten times. The chain recombines TRBV29-1 with TRBJ2-5, with 7 positions matching TRBD2. Germline V lookup: CDR1 SQVTM, CDR2 ANQGSEA. This CDR3 is 13 amino acids long. Losses at the gene ends were 3 bases for V and 5 bases for J; bases not matched to a gene: 6. The CDR3 DNA is TGCAGCGTTGACGGGTGGGAGGGTGAGACCCAGTACTTC. The encoded protein is CSVDGWEGETQYF. Variable domain in full (rest from reference TRBV29-1 and TRBJ2-5): SAVISQKPSRDICQRGTSLTIQCQVDSQVTMMFWYRQQPGQSLTLIATANQGSEATYESGFVIDKFPISRPNLTFSTLTVSNMSPEDSSIYLCSVDGWEGETQYFGPGTRLLVL.

This clonotype came up many times. Compared with germline, one end of the junction differs, possibly owing to a read error. The rearrangement links TRBV29-1 to TRBJ2-5, with D unclear. The CDR3 is made up of 14 amino acids. Looked up from germline, CDR1 is SQVTM and CDR2 is ANQGSEA. The CDR3 reads CSVQDGSYQETQYF. The CDR3 DNA reads as TGCAGCGTTCAAGACGGGTCTTACCAGGAGACCCAGTACTTC.

The table lists this clonotype with many counts. The chain links TRBV7-2 to TRBJ1-6, with TRBD1 as a possible D gene (6 bases). The ends were cut back, 4 bases at V and 8 bases at J, with 12 bases in the middle. The V gene's germline CDR1 is SGHTA and CDR2 FQGNSA. This CDR3 has 14 amino acids. The CDR3 DNA is TGTGCCAGCAGCTCTGACAGGATCTATTCACCCCTCCACTTT. Translated: CASSSDRIYSPLHF.

This clonotype was found many times. The rearrangement uses TRBV27 and TRBJ2-3; D is ambiguous. CDR1 and CDR2 (germline): MNHEY, SMNVEV (reference sequence). Trimming removed 5 bases from V and 5 bases from J, with 14 bases in between. The CDR3 spans 14 residues. In nucleotides, the CDR3 is TGTGCCAGCAGTACTTTGGCAGTCGGAGATACGCAGTATTTT. It is translated as CASSTLAVGDTQYF.

Ten or more counts support this clonotype. V and J are TRBV4-1 and TRBJ1-5, with D possibly TRBD1 on 5 matching bases. Germline loops: CDR1 MGHRA, CDR2 YSYEKL. Trimming removed 4 bases at V and 3 bases at J, with 13 bases between. The CDR3 runs 15 residues. CDR3 region: CASSLQDADNQPQHF. CDR3 nucleotides: TGCGCCAGCAGCCTACAGGACGCCGACAATCAGCCCCAGCATTTT.

This clonotype was detected ten times or more. The rearrangement uses TRBV7-6 and TRBJ2-7; possibly TRBD2 for D (5 bases). Germline CDR1 and CDR2: SGHVS and FNYEAQ. Trimming took 0 bases from V and 5 from J, leaving 14 bases between them. This CDR3 spans 15 amino acids. In DNA form, the CDR3 reads TGTGCCAGCAGCTTAGCCCCAGCGGCAGTGAACGAGCAGTACTTC. Translated: CASSLAPAAVNEQYF.

This clonotype occurred many times. CDR3 nucleotide sequence: TGCGCCAGCAGCCAGGGACACCTCGCCGAGCAGTACTTC. This translates into CASSQGHLAEQYF. The V gene is TRBV5-1, the J gene TRBJ2-7; D is possibly TRBD1 (6 bases). The V gene lost 4 bases and the J gene lost 6 bases, with 14 bases spanning the gap. Per the germline V gene, CDR1 is SGHRS and CDR2 is YFSETQ. The length of the CDR3 is 13 residues.

This clonotype came up a few times. V and J are TRBV15 and TRBJ2-1; TRBD1 agrees at 7 bases. The CDR3 is made up of 14 amino acids. V lost 8 bases to trimming and J lost 7 bases; unmatched junction nucleotides: 11. Germline V gene data show CDR1 as LNHNV and CDR2 as YYDKDF (reference sequence). The chain's CDR3 is CATSLTGSVNEQFF. The CDR3, as DNA: TGTGCCACCTCCCTGACAGGGAGTGTGAATGAGCAGTTCTTC.

This clonotype was seen a few times. V usage is TRBV10-3 and J usage is TRBJ2-7, with 7 bases identical to TRBD1. The V and J ends lost 3 bases and 3 bases, in that order; junction bases with no gene match: 11. The CDR3 runs to 16 residues. The V gene's germline CDR1 is ENHRY and CDR2 SYGVKD. CDR3 in DNA: TGTGCCATCAGTGACCAGGTGAGGGACAGAGTCTACGAGCAGTACTTC. Amino acid sequence: CAISDQVRDRVYEQYF.

This clonotype was seen many times. The V call is TRBV7-9, the J call TRBJ2-5; a weak D match, TRBD2 (5 bases). Trimming removed 5 bases from V and 2 bases from J, with 15 bases in between. The CDR3 consists of 15 residues. Germline CDR1 and CDR2: SEHNR and FQNEAQ (reference sequence). The CDR3 here is CASSQQDSSQETQYF. The CDR3 DNA is TGTGCCAGCAGCCAGCAGGACTCATCACAAGAGACCCAGTACTTC.

This clonotype was seen many times. This chain joins TRBV27 and TRBJ1-1; D unclear. CDR3 length equals 13 residues. Trimming cost V 6 bases and J 8 bases, with 16 bases left between them. In germline, CDR1 is MNHEY, CDR2 SMNVEV (reference sequence). DNA for the CDR3: TGTGCCAGCAGCCTTGGAGCTGGAGGGGAAGCTTTCTTT. Translation gives CASSLGAGGEAFF.

The sample holds many counts of this clonotype. V gene TRBV20-1 combines with J gene TRBJ1-1; possibly TRBD1 for D (5 bases). V dropped 0 bases and J dropped 5 bases, with 25 bases sitting between them. The germline CDR1 and CDR2 sequences are DFQATT and SNEGSKA (reference sequence). The CDR3 is made up of 18 amino acids. The CDR3 DNA sequence: TGCAGTGCTAGAGATGGGCCGAAGACAACAGGTTCTGGGACTGAAGCTTTCTTT. Its translation is CSARDGPKTTGSGTEAFF.

Many counts were recorded for this clonotype. V gene TRBV13 combines with J gene TRBJ2-5, with D possibly matching TRBD2 (5 bases). V was clipped by 4 bases and J by 5 bases, with 11 bases between them. Germline V gives CDR1 PRHDT, CDR2 FYEKMQ (reference sequence). This CDR3 is built from 13 residues. This CDR3 reads CASSSDGGETQYF. CDR3 nucleotide sequence: TGTGCCAGCAGCTCCGACGGCGGGGAGACCCAGTACTTC. The whole variable domain, remainder taken from reference TRBV13 and TRBJ2-5, is AAGVIQSPRHLIKEKRETATLKCYPIPRHDTVYWYQQGPGQDPQFLISFYEKMQSDKGSIPDRFSAQQFSDYHSELNMSSLELGDSALYFCASSSDGGETQYFGPGTRLLVL.

About this clonotype: A clone one base away is much larger, so this may be a read error. V gene TRBV4-3 combines with J gene TRBJ2-7; TRBD1 might be the D (6 bases). The CDR3 has 14 amino acids. CDR1 and CDR2 (germline): LGHNA, YSLEER. The chain's CDR3 is CACSQDQGYYEQYF. The DNA of the CDR3 is TGCGCCTGCAGCCAAGACCAGGGGTACTACGAGCAGTACTTC.

This clonotype has just a few counts. V usage is TRBV28 and J usage is TRBJ2-7; 10 bases are a match to TRBD1. This CDR3 region has 21 residues. In germline, CDR1 is MDHEN, CDR2 SYDVKM. With 3 bases clipped from V and 2 bases from J, the junction kept 22 bases outside the gene matches. CDR3 sequence reads: CASSFPTRTGGIAPKTYEQYF. The CDR3 nucleotides are TGTGCCAGCAGTTTCCCCACCAGGACAGGGGGTATAGCGCCAAAGACCTACGAGCAGTACTTC.

Many counts were recorded for this clonotype. The chain carries TRBV12-3 or TRBV12-4 and TRBJ2-3; no reliable D call. The CDR3 contains 13 residues. V was pared by 5 bases and J by 0 bases, with 6 bases between. The CDR3 coding sequence is TGTGCCAGCAGTCCGGAGAGCACAGATACGCAGTATTTT. This gives the protein CASSPESTDTQYF.

This clonotype was counted at least ten times. The chain recombines TRBV30 with TRBJ1-2; no clear D. V was pared by 5 bases and J by 7 bases, with 14 bases between. The CDR3 covers 12 residues. Per the germline V gene, CDR1 is GTSNPN and CDR2 is SVGIG (reference sequence). The CDR3 nucleotides are TGTGCCTGGGCACCCCATCTTGCTGGCTACACCTTC. Its translation: CAWAPHLAGYTF.

Comment on this clonotype: This may be a read error: a much more frequent sequence differs by one nucleotide. The chain recombines TRBV7-9 with TRBJ2-7; D is ambiguous. Germline-derived CDR1 and CDR2 are SEHNR and FQNEAQ (reference sequence). The CDR3 has 15 residues. The CDR3 loop reads CASSPQEAYSHEQYF. Written as DNA, the CDR3 is TGTGCCAGCAGCCCGCAAGAGGCTTACTCCCACGAGCAGTACTTC.